The rows below give T cell receptor beta chains drawn from one sample of a study of long-term antiretroviral therapy in people with HIV. Assay used: immunoSEQ multiplex PCR; TCRdb lists only in-frame clones, some missing. The top ten clones hold approximately 16% of a sample with around 17,000 clones, about four fifths of them seen once. Sequences were derived from unsorted PBMCs, sampled roughly 2.4 years before starting antiretroviral therapy. These receptors came from a woman aged 45-59 years with HIV. CDR3s include the opening cysteine and the closing phenylalanine or tryptophan. D genes are given only for firm matches. The size field is filled for only some rows; it gives once, few, many or a size class.

-	-	TRBJ1-4	TRBV28	TGTGCCAGCAGCTTGGGAGGGTGGAATGAAAAACTGTTTTTT	CASSLGGWNEKLFF
-	-	TRBJ2-7	TRBV4-1	TGCGCCAGCAGCCAAGAAGAAGGGGTGGGCGGGGCAGCCTACGAGCAGTACTTC	CASSQEEGVGGAAYEQYF
TRBD2	few	TRBJ2-7	TRBV19	TGTGCCAGTAGTACAACCCTCCTAGCGGGGGGCTCCTACGAGCAGTACTTC	CASSTTLLAGGSYEQYF
TRBD1	-	TRBJ2-3	TRBV28	TGTGCCAGCAGTTCGGGACAGGGGTCGGTAGATACGCAGTATTTT	CASSSGQGSVDTQYF
TRBD1	-	TRBJ2-7	TRBV4-1	TGCGCCAGCAGCCGCTCGGACAGGGAGTCCTACGAGCAGTACTTC	CASSRSDRESYEQYF
TRBD2	-	TRBJ2-1	TRBV29-1	TGCAGCGCGATTGGACTAGCGATCTCCTACAATGAGCAGTTCTTC	CSAIGLAISYNEQFF
TRBD1	-	TRBJ1-2	TRBV30	TGTGCCTGTCGGACAGGGGGTGGCTACACCTTC	CACRTGGGYTF
-	few	TRBJ2-5	TRBV18	TGTGCCAGCTCACTAAAGTCAAGCGGCCAAGAGACCCAGTACTTC	CASSLKSSGQETQYF
-	-	TRBJ2-5	TRBV13	TGTGCCAGCATCAAGTGGGATAGGGGTAGACAAGAGACCCAGTACTTC	CASIKWDRGRQETQYF
-	-	TRBJ1-1	TRBV18	TGTGCCAGCTCACCACGGGCAGTTGAAGCTTTCTTT	CASSPRAVEAFF
-	few	TRBJ1-6	TRBV6-1	TGTGCCAGCAGTGAAGACAGGTGGGGCGATAATTCACCCCTCCACTTT	CASSEDRWGDNSPLHF
-	-	TRBJ1-1	TRBV7-3	TGTGCCAGCAGCCCGAGTCCTCTCACTGAAGCTTTCTTT	CASSPSPLTEAFF
-	-	TRBJ2-3	TRBV2	TGTGCCAGCAGTGTTAGGACGGAAGGTACGCAGTATTTT	CASSVRTEGTQYF
TRBD1	-	TRBJ2-1	TRBV5-1	TGCGCCAGCAGCGGAAATACAGGGGCCGGACCAGGGAATGAGCAGTTCTTC	CASSGNTGAGPGNEQFF
TRBD1	-	TRBJ1-4	TRBV9	TGTGCCAGCAGCGTATCCCCGGACAGGGATGAAAAACTGTTTTTT	CASSVSPDRDEKLFF
-	once	TRBJ1-1	TRBV4-1	TGCGCCAGCAGCCAAGATTGGCGGGATGGGGCTTTCTTT	CASSQDWRDGAFF
-	-	TRBJ2-7	TRBV6-1	TGTGCCAGCAGTGAACAAGACCGGACCCCCTACGAGCAGTACTTC	CASSEQDRTPYEQYF
-	-	TRBJ1-1	TRBV6-5	TGTGCCAGCAAGGGACGGTGGAACACTGAAGCTTTCTTT	CASKGRWNTEAFF
TRBD1	-	TRBJ1-5	TRBV18	TGTGCCAGCTCCCCGGACAGGGGCGGCAATCAGCCCCAGCATTTT	CASSPDRGGNQPQHF
-	-	TRBJ1-1	TRBV29-1	TGCAGCGTTGTTCGGAGGGGAGAGGGAGCTTTCTTT	CSVVRRGEGAFF
-	-	TRBJ1-2	TRBV27	TGTGCCAGCAGTTTGGCAGGGAACTATGGCTACACCTTC	CASSLAGNYGYTF
-	-	TRBJ2-2	TRBV30	TGTGCCTGGAGCGGGAATTCCCTTCGGTTCACCGGGGAGCTGTTTTTT	CAWSGNSLRFTGELFF
-	-	TRBJ2-2	TRBV9	TGTGCCAGCAGCGCAACCGAAGGGGGTACCGGGGAGCTGTTTTTT	CASSATEGGTGELFF
TRBD1	-	TRBJ1-2	TRBV6-5	TGTGCCAGCAGGCCGGGACAGTTCGGGGGCTACACCTTC	CASRPGQFGGYTF
-	-	TRBJ2-1	TRBV9	TGTGCCAGCAGCGTAGGAACACGAAACAATGAGCAGTTCTTC	CASSVGTRNNEQFF
-	-	TRBJ1-1	TRBV7-9	TGTGCCAGCAGACCAGCCGGGACAAGGAACACTGAAGCTTTCTTT	CASRPAGTRNTEAFF
TRBD1	-	TRBJ1-2	TRBV6-5	TGTGCCAGCAGTACAGACAGGGGAGCGAAGGGCTACACCTTC	CASSTDRGAKGYTF
-	-	TRBJ1-2	TRBV5-4	TGTGCCAGCAGCTTGGCCGGGAAGAGCTATGGCTACACCTTC	CASSLAGKSYGYTF
-	-	TRBJ2-7	TRBV2	TGTGCAGAGCGGGTTAACGCCTACGAGCAGTACTTC	CAERVNAYEQYF
-	once	TRBJ2-3	TRBV5-1	TGCGCCAGCAGCTTGACATCCGACCGCACAGATACGCAGTATTTT	CASSLTSDRTDTQYF
-	-	TRBJ2-6	TRBV27	TGTGCCAGCAGTTTATCGTCCCAACCCACGAGCTCTGGGGCCAACGTCCTGACTTTC	CASSLSSQPTSSGANVLTF
-	-	TRBJ1-1	TRBV7-9	TGTGCCAGCAGCTTAGTGGCAACGGGGGACGCTTTCTTT	CASSLVATGDAFF
-	-	TRBJ1-1	TRBV27	TGTGCCAGCAGTTCGACCTTGAACACTGAAGCTTTCTTT	CASSSTLNTEAFF
-	-	TRBJ1-1	TRBV30	TGTGCCTGGCGTTTGTGGGAAACTGAAGCTTTCTTT	CAWRLWETEAFF
-	-	TRBJ1-2	TRBV19	TGTGCCAGTACGGGGCAGGCTCCTAACTATGGCTACACCTTC	CASTGQAPNYGYTF
-	-	TRBJ1-1	TRBV30	TGTGCTTATCACACCGGGGGGAAGACTGAAGCTTTCTTT	CAYHTGGKTEAFF
TRBD2	medium-sized	TRBJ2-7	TRBV10-1	TGCGCCAGCAGGAATAGCGTGAGCGGGGGGGCCTACGAGCAGTACTTC	CASRNSVSGGAYEQYF
-	-	TRBJ2-3	TRBV5-1	TGCGCCAGCAGCTCCTGGACACCCTTCACAGATACGCAGTATTTT	CASSSWTPFTDTQYF
-	-	TRBJ1-4	TRBV2	TGTGCCAGCAGTTCACGGGGGGCTAATGAAAAACTGTTTTTT	CASSSRGANEKLFF
-	once	TRBJ1-1	TRBV18	TGTGCCAGCTCACCCCCTCCCTCGAGCACTGAAGCTTTCTTT	CASSPPPSSTEAFF
TRBD1	-	TRBJ1-2	TRBV11-2	TGTGCCAGCAGCACCCAGGGGGGACACTATGGCTACACCTTC	CASSTQGGHYGYTF
-	-	TRBJ2-3	TRBV11-3	TGTGCCAGCAGCTCAGGGGTCACTAGCACAGATACGCAGTATTTT	CASSSGVTSTDTQYF
-	few	TRBJ1-1	TRBV7-9	TGTGCCGGGGGGGTTGAAGCTTTCTTT	CAGGVEAFF
-	-	TRBJ1-1	TRBV6-6	TGTGCCAGCCTGATGTGGGGGAACTCTGAAGCTTTCTTT	CASLMWGNSEAFF
TRBD2	-	TRBJ2-2	TRBV7-9	TGTGCCAGCAGCTCGACTAGCGGGGTCACCGGGGAGCTGTTTTTT	CASSSTSGVTGELFF
TRBD2	few	TRBJ2-7	TRBV28	TGTGCCAGCAGTTTCAGGACGGTGGCGGGAGGGCAGTACTTC	CASSFRTVAGGQYF
TRBD2	-	TRBJ2-7	TRBV2	TGTGCCAGCAGTGGGCTAGCGGGGCCTCTCGGCGAGCAGTACTTC	CASSGLAGPLGEQYF
TRBD2	-	TRBJ2-5	TRBV30	TGTGCCTGGAGGGTAGCGGGGGGCCCGGAGACCCAGTACTTC	CAWRVAGGPETQYF
TRBD1	-	TRBJ1-5	TRBV7-9	TGTGCCAGCAGCCCAGGGGGTACACTAAATCAGCCCCAGCATTTT	CASSPGGTLNQPQHF
TRBD1	-	TRBJ1-1	TRBV30	TGTGCCTGGAACTACCCACAGGGGGCAGCTGAAGCTTTCTTT	CAWNYPQGAAEAFF
TRBD1	-	TRBJ1-1	TRBV7-9	TGTGCCAGCAGCCTGGGACAGAGCGAAGCTTTCTTT	CASSLGQSEAFF
TRBD1	-	TRBJ1-1	TRBV5-1	TGCGCCAGCAGTCAAGGTCCCGGGACAGGGGAAGCTTTCTTT	CASSQGPGTGEAFF
TRBD1	-	TRBJ2-7	TRBV18	TGTGCCAGCTCACCGGGACAGGGGGAATTCGAGCAGTACTTC	CASSPGQGEFEQYF